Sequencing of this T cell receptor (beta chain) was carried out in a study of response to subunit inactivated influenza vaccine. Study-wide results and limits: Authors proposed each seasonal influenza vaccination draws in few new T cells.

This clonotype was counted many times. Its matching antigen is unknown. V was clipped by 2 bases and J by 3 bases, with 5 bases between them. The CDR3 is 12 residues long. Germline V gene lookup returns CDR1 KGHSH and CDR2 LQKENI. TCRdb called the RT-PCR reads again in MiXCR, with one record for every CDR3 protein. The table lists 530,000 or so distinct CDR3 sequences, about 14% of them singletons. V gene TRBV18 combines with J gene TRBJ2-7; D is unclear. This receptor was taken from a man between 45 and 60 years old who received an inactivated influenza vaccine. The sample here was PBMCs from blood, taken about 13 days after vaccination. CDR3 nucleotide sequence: TGTGCCAGCTCACCAGTGAGCTACGAGCAGTACTTC. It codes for CASSPVSYEQYF.